The rows below give T cell receptor beta chains drawn from one sample of a study of cytomegalovirus exposure and HLA in healthy donors. Libraries were prepared by immunoSEQ multiplex PCR; TCRdb keeps only in-frame clonotypes and omits some of them. The data show 60,000 to 85,000 clones, about 94% seen once. Sequenced material: PBMCs. All receptors come from a man between 18 and 29 years old in good health and CMV-seropositive. Each CDR3 is given with its conserved first and last residue. D genes are given only for firm matches. Part of the rows lack a size; the others show once, few, many or a class for expanded clones.

CDR3aa: CASSSGLAVLTGYNEQFF
CDR3nt: TGTGCCAGCAGCTCGGGACTAGCGGTACTGACAGGGTACAATGAGCAGTTCTTC
len: 18
j_gene: TRBJ2-1
d_gene: TRBD2
abundance: NA
v_gene: TRBV5-4

CDR3aa: CASSNPGTADNEQFF
CDR3nt: TGTGCCAGCAGCAACCCCGGGACAGCCGACAATGAGCAGTTCTTC
len: 15
j_gene: TRBJ2-1
d_gene: TRBD1
abundance: NA
v_gene: TRBV7-9

CDR3aa: CASSITYNEQFF
CDR3nt: TGTGCCAGCAGCATCACCTACAATGAGCAGTTCTTC
len: 12
j_gene: TRBJ2-1
d_gene: NA
abundance: NA
v_gene: TRBV11-3

CDR3aa: CAISDRTSGDQETQYF
CDR3nt: TGTGCCATCAGTGACCGGACTAGCGGGGACCAAGAGACCCAGTACTTC
len: 16
j_gene: TRBJ2-5
d_gene: TRBD2
abundance: NA
v_gene: TRBV10-3

CDR3aa: CASSFSGTSGRGFF
CDR3nt: TGTGCCAGCAGCTTCAGCGGGACTAGCGGGAGAGGGTTCTTC
len: 14
j_gene: TRBJ2-1
d_gene: TRBD2
abundance: once
v_gene: TRBV7-9

CDR3aa: CASSTGPSNTEAFF
CDR3nt: TGCGCCAGCAGCACAGGACCCTCGAACACTGAAGCTTTCTTT
len: 14
j_gene: TRBJ1-1
d_gene: NA
abundance: NA
v_gene: TRBV5-1

CDR3aa: CASSLTGQNYEQYF
CDR3nt: TGTGCCAGCAGTTTAACGGGACAGAACTACGAGCAGTACTTC
len: 14
j_gene: TRBJ2-7
d_gene: TRBD1
abundance: NA
v_gene: TRBV28

CDR3aa: CASSIPTGWENIQYF
CDR3nt: TGTGCCAGTAGTATCCCGACAGGGTGGGAAAACATTCAGTACTTC
len: 15
j_gene: TRBJ2-4
d_gene: TRBD1
abundance: NA
v_gene: TRBV19

CDR3aa: CASSPAPIGGGSSGANVLTF
CDR3nt: TGCGCCAGCAGCCCTGCCCCCATCGGGGGTGGGAGCTCTGGGGCCAACGTCCTGACTTTC
len: 20
j_gene: TRBJ2-6
d_gene: NA
abundance: NA
v_gene: TRBV5-1

CDR3aa: CATSRQAIQETQYF
CDR3nt: TGTGCCACCAGCAGACAGGCAATTCAAGAGACCCAGTACTTC
len: 14
j_gene: TRBJ2-5
d_gene: NA
abundance: NA
v_gene: TRBV15

CDR3aa: CASSGSGSYNEQFF
CDR3nt: TGCGCCAGCAGCGGGAGCGGCTCCTACAATGAGCAGTTCTTC
len: 14
j_gene: TRBJ2-1
d_gene: NA
abundance: NA
v_gene: TRBV4-1

CDR3aa: CASSDIFRDYRGGDTQYF
CDR3nt: TGTGCCAGCAGTGATATATTCCGGGACTACCGGGGGGGTGATACGCAGTATTTT
len: 18
j_gene: TRBJ2-3
d_gene: TRBD2
abundance: NA
v_gene: TRBV2

CDR3aa: CASSGLASGLSSYNEQFF
CDR3nt: TGCGCCAGCTCCGGCCTGGCTAGCGGGCTGAGCTCCTACAATGAGCAGTTCTTC
len: 18
j_gene: TRBJ2-1
d_gene: TRBD2
abundance: NA
v_gene: TRBV5-1